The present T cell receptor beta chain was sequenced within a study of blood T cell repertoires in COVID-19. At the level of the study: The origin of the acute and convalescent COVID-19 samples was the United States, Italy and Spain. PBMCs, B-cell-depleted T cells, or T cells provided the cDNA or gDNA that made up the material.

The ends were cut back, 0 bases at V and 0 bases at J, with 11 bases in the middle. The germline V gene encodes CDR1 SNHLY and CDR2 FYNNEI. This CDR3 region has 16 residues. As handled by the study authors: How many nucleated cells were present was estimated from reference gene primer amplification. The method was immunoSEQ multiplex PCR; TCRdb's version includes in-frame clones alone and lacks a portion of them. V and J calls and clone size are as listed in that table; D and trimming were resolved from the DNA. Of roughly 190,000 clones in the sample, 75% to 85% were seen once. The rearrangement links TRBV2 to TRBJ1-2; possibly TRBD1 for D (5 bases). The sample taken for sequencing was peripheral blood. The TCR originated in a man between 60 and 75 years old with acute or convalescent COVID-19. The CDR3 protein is CASSEAGVTANYGYTF. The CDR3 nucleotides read TGTGCCAGCAGTGAAGCTGGGGTGACAGCTAACTATGGCTACACCTTC.